This record concerns one T cell receptor beta chain sequence. TCRdb's table, derived via immunoSEQ multiplex PCR, lists solely in-frame clones and lacks some. Of 120,000 to 150,000 clones in the sample, about 88% are singletons; the top ten hold about 2.5%. The data originate from a study of blood T cell repertoires in COVID-19. Study details: Specimens from acute and convalescent COVID-19 originated in the United States, Italy and Spain. The cDNA or gDNA used as material had been derived from T cells, B-cell-depleted T cells, or PBMCs.

Seattle patient enrollment occurred during active infection, with longitudinal follow-up thereafter. This CDR3 contains 13 residues. After removal of 8 bases from V and 9 bases from J, the junction contained 8 bases not matched to a gene. CDR1 MNHEY and CDR2 SVGAGI come from the germline V gene. The clonotype originates from a human donor with COVID-19, enrolled during active disease. The donor label of this sample is uncertain. This sequence joins TRBV6-5 and TRBJ1-1; TRBD1 matches 11 bases. Sequencing was done on a sample of peripheral blood. The CDR3: CASVDRGLSKAFF. The CDR3 DNA reads TGTGCCAGCGTGGACAGGGGGCTAAGCAAAGCTTTCTTT.